This TCR beta chain emerged from a study of T-cell reconstitution after alpha-beta-depleted transplantation in children. The junction had 5 bases not matched to a gene; V was cut back by 5 bases and J by 10 bases. The germline gives CDR1 MNHEY, CDR2 SVGAGI. This CDR3 comprises 12 residues. Construction of the TCRbeta library involved unique molecular identifiers. TCRdb used MiXCR to reprocess the PCR reads, holding one entry per CDR3 protein. Here the sample spans 440,000 or so distinct CDR3 sequences, roughly two fifths being singletons. The V gene is TRBV6-5, the J gene TRBJ2-1; 7 bases match TRBD1. The TCR comes from a girl aged 2 to 9 with aplastic anemia, due to receive a stem cell transplant. The sequencing used PBMCs, collected before TCRalphabeta/CD19-depleted stem cell transplant. CDR3: CASSRGLHEQFF. CDR3 coding DNA: TGTGCCAGCAGTAGGGGGCTGCACGAGCAGTTCTTC.